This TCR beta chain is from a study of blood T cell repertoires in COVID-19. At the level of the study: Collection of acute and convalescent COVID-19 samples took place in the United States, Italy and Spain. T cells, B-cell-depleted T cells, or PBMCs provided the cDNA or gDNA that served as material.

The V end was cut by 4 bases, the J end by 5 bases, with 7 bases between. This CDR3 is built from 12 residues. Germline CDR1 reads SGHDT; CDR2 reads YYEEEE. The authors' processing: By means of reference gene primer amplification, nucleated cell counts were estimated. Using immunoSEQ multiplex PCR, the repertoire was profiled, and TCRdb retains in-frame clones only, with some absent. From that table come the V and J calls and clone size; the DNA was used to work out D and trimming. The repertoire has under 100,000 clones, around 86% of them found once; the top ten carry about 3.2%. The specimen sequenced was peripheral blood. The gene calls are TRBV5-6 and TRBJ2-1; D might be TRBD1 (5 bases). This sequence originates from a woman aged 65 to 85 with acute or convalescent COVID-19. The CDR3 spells CASSMTDNEQFF. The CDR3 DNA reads TGTGCCAGCAGCATGACAGACAATGAGCAGTTCTTC.